Given below is one TCR beta chain in context. Its antigen is still unknown. This CDR3 comprises 14 residues. The V gene's germline CDR1 is SNHLY and CDR2 FYNNEI. V was pared by 8 bases and J by 4 bases, with 17 bases between. The sample is drawn from a study of CD8+CD57+ T cells in acquired aplastic anemia. Overall study results and limits: A set of approximately 29 CD8+ CDR3 sequences was shared between patients and controls, and these sequences appeared highly expressed in patients.

The patients chosen for sequencing had shown expansion of CD8+CD57+ cells (detected by flow cytometry). Patient blood was sampled before any therapy had been received. It was genomic DNA that served as the template for profiling TCR beta VDJ and CDR3. TCRdb called the reads again in MiXCR, with one record for every CDR3 protein. The sample consists of a few hundred thousand distinct CDR3 sequences, 65% to 90% of them appearing once. The J gene is TRBJ1-1, the V gene TRBV2; D gene ambiguous. The sequencing input was sorted CD4+, CD8+, or CD8+CD57+ T cells (not recorded which) from PBMCs. This TCR was sampled from a human donor with aplastic anemia. The CDR3 sequence is CASGFEGTGTEAFF. In nucleotides, the CDR3 is TGTGCCAGCGGTTTCGAGGGCACGGGCACTGAAGCTTTCTTT.